The 6 T cell receptor beta chains in this list originate from one sample, sequenced in a study of CD8+ T cells in alopecia areata. Sequencing used cDNA as its template, made by extracting RNA and reverse transcribing it. Clones were read by immunoSEQ multiplex PCR, and TCRdb kept only the in-frame ones, dropping some. The data contain 200,000 to 250,000 clones, about 68% of them seen just once; the ten biggest clones take up under 1.5%. The input for sequencing was CD4+ T cells sorted from blood, taken at week 0. The receptors derive from a human donor with alopecia areata.

A word on this clone: The same CDR3 arises from other DNA sequences in this sample as well. The rearrangement links TRBV5-1 to TRBJ2-5; D gene unclear. The ends were cut back, 0 bases at V and 5 bases at J, with 5 bases in the middle. Germline V lookup: CDR1 SGHRS, CDR2 YFSETQ. This CDR3 comprises 12 residues. The CDR3 nucleotides read TGCGCCAGCAGCTTGGTGCGGGAGACCCAGTACTTC. This codes for CASSLVRETQYF.

The chain couples TRBV30 to TRBJ1-5, with D possibly matching TRBD1 (5 bases). This CDR3 has 16 residues. In germline, CDR1 is GTSNPN, CDR2 SVGIG (reference sequence). Trimming took 0 bases from V and 4 from J, leaving 16 bases between them. The CDR3 sequence is CAWSVRGKGNNQPQHF. CDR3 sequence (DNA): TGTGCCTGGAGTGTAAGAGGGAAGGGGAATAATCAGCCCCAGCATTTT. Full variable domain (outside the CDR3, taken from reference TRBV30 and TRBJ1-5): SQTIHQWPATLVQPVGSPLSLECTVEGTSNPNLYWYRQAAGRGLQLLFYSVGIGQISSEVPQNLSASRPQDRQFILSSKKLLLSDSGFYLCAWSVRGKGNNQPQHFGDGTRLSIL.

This clone was counted a few times. Distinct nucleotide sequences in the sample also encode this CDR3. V and J are TRBV7-2 and TRBJ1-6; D unclear. The CDR3 is 13 amino acids. Germline CDR1 SGHTA, CDR2 FQGNSA. The ends were cut back, 3 bases at V and 10 bases at J, with 10 bases in the middle. The CDR3 reads CASSLRRGSPLHF. The CDR3 nucleotides read TGTGCCAGCAGCTTGAGGCGCGGATCACCCCTCCACTTT.

This clone was detected once. This chain joins TRBV6-1 and TRBJ2-3; possible D gene TRBD2, 6 bases. This CDR3 contains 12 residues. The V gene lost 10 bases and the J gene lost 2 bases, with 10 bases spanning the gap. The germline CDR1 and CDR2 sequences are MNHNS and SASEGT. CDR3 residues: CAMGGFTDTQYF. CDR3 nucleotides: TGTGCCATGGGAGGTTTCACAGATACGCAGTATTTT.

The V and J genes are TRBV5-6 and TRBJ2-3; 14 bases fit TRBD2. Unmatched junction bases numbered 7, after V lost 4 bases and J lost 6 bases. Germline lookup yields CDR1 SGHDT and CDR2 YYEEEE. The CDR3 sequence is 16 residues long. CDR3 nucleotides: TGTGCCAGCAGCCGAACGGGACTAGCGGGGGATGATACGCAGTATTTT. This encodes CASSRTGLAGDDTQYF.

The rearrangement joins TRBV2 to TRBJ1-5; a possible D gene is TRBD1 (5 bases). Germline values: CDR1 SNHLY, CDR2 FYNNEI. Trimming shortened V by 0 bases and J by 4 bases, and 10 bases separated the two germline ends. The length of the CDR3 is 15 residues. The CDR3 reads CASSEAPRANQPQHF. CDR3 in DNA: TGTGCCAGCAGTGAAGCGCCCAGGGCGAATCAGCCCCAGCATTTT.